This T cell receptor (beta chain) was sequenced during a study of cytomegalovirus exposure and HLA in healthy donors (dated by TCRdb to about 2017). Some background on the complete study: An earlier analysis of some 500 of the donors reported 276 Gb of sequence data and some 120 million unique TCR beta sequences from about 179 million T cells. The later analysis used no new phenotypic data to find candidate immune exposures, relying instead on TCR beta sequences and their occurrence across donors. A later analysis re-examined previously published TCR beta repertoires from more than 650 donors and added high-resolution HLA genotyping to investigate patterns of TCR occurrence. The T cell repertoires of 670 or so subjects were profiled by immunosequencing and related to cytomegalovirus serostatus. Of the 300 to 450 genotyped donors, 65% to 90% fell in the genetic ancestry cluster associated with self-reported Caucasian donors. HLA typing covered class I and class II loci at four-digit resolution. An earlier analysis of 587 of the donors used high-throughput TCR beta sequencing to judge whether each TCR beta V gene segment behaved as functional or pseudogenic. The study aimed to test whether signatures of past pathogen exposure could be identified by cataloging public T cell receptors. Donor age, sex, ethnicity and CMV serostatus were collected together with the repertoire data. Typing coverage varied by locus: roughly 629-630 donors for A, B, C, DRB1 and DQB1; roughly 500 for DQA1; over 600 for DPA1; around 490 for DPB1. Genome-wide SNP genotypes for about 60% of the roughly 700 donors were used in a later genetic analysis, which treated that subset as a discovery cohort. To predict cytomegalovirus infection status, the study combined high-throughput TCR immunosequencing, statistical association of individual TCRs with disease status, and machine learning. All discovery cohort repertoires had been generated on a single sequencing platform. Across under 500 genotyped donors of the cohort, an average of about 240,000 unique TCR beta nucleotide sequences per donor were sequenced, and around 20% of those sequences were non-productive. A separate validation cohort of some 130 different subjects was used in addition to the approximately 610-subject first cohort. About 280 gigabases of sequencing data and tens of millions of unique TCR sequences were included in an early release covering about 700 HLA-typed donors. Four to six DR-DQ haplotypes were handled as single units for association and clustering, since linkage in the cohort was strong. On the study overall, not on this receptor specifically: CMV serostatus was the only immune exposure information available for the cohort. In vitro tests confirmed that three of the cytomegalovirus-associated TCR beta chains recognize cytomegalovirus antigens. Across donors, most TCR sequences were observed very rarely, whereas some public TCRs were present in many individuals. Roughly uniform sequencing depth across donors was assumed in presence/absence analyses, although this assumption may not hold. Because counts were too low, approximately 18 rarely observed V segments, including chromosome 9 orphons, were excluded from the earlier analysis of a few hundred of the donors. The authors suggested that the approach could potentially be extended to other disease states and immunological phenotypes. In a later analysis, several top co-occurrence clusters were reported to appear linked to parvovirus B19, influenza, CMV and Epstein-Barr virus. Compared with the roughly 600-donor mean, donors in an Asian-associated ancestry cluster had fewer N-insertions in productive TCRs, according to a later genetic analysis. Because HLA typing was unavailable for some donors at each locus, only the typed subset was used in association tests. An association between a missense DCLRE1C variant and V-gene and J-gene trimming of TCR beta chains was found in a later genetic analysis and replicated in an independent cohort. Correlated functional status among segregating V segments might reflect linkage disequilibrium, but an unknown experimental factor could not be ruled out. The sequencing pipeline was judged likely to have produced a cluster of highly shared sequence variants as a technical artifact. The 87-base-pair reads could not distinguish some IMGT-functional V segments, including TRBV6-2 and TRBV6-3, so those segments were excluded. In the study, around 150 TCR beta chains were listed as associated with cytomegalovirus. A further reported finding was that TCR beta sequences accurately predicted the HLA-A and HLA-B alleles for most subjects in the first cohort. Specific HLA alleles were associated with more than 15,000 TCR beta sequences at a false discovery rate of 0.05 in a later analysis. A later analysis found that TCR association rates varied across HLA loci, with DRB1 alleles showing the most associated TCRs and HLA-C alleles the fewest. In this cohort, only TCR beta chains were sequenced, and detectable features were limited by the absence of alpha or paired-chain data. When HLA alleles, especially DR and DQ, strongly co-occurred, TCR associations were difficult to assign to individual alleles. In both the original and validation cohorts, the classifier was reported to diagnose cytomegalovirus status with high specificity and sensitivity. Broadly in line with IMGT annotations, most TCR beta V segments showed up in productive rearrangements about 87% or about 30% of the time in an earlier analysis of several hundred of the donors. Compared with equally common non-associated chains, HLA-associated TCR beta chains in a later analysis were more clonally expanded and had lower generation probabilities. According to a later analysis, most CMV-associated TCR beta chains appeared to be HLA-restricted, and the HLA associations seemed to be driven largely by CMV exposure.

The CDR1 and CDR2 encoded by the germline V gene (reference sequence) are MNHNY and SVGAGI. The germline ends are 11 bases apart after V is trimmed by 6 bases and J by 14 bases. Its CDR3 holds 11 amino acids, cysteine through phenylalanine. Of all the DNA, just the CDR3 is kept, 33 bases in frame from base 1. The cohort was made up of approximately 670 healthy bone marrow donors. At the time of sampling, every cohort member was nominally healthy, though immune exposures that went unrecorded were likely present. The donor tested CMV seronegative and was one of the 352 seronegative cohort members. Every donor gave a peripheral blood sample, and the peripheral blood mononuclear cells from that sample were used for TCR beta sequencing. The Qiagen DNeasy Blood Extraction Kit was used to extract genomic DNA from the blood cell samples. Libraries came from the immunoSEQ multiplex PCR assay. A mixture of 60 forward primers for TCR Vbeta segments and 13 reverse primers for TCR Jbeta segments was used in the multiplex PCR. A multiplex PCR assay on genomic DNA amplified the CDR3 region of rearranged TCR beta genes. On the Illumina HiSeq System, the amplified TCR beta libraries were sequenced as 87-base-pair reads. Per the source publication's procedure: Across the roughly 670 repertoires, a later analysis counted approximately 83 million unique TCR beta chains, 9.5 million to 13 million of which were shared by at least two donors. To remove PCR and sequencing errors, raw reads were error-corrected and collapsed into unique sequences using a nearest-neighbor algorithm that merged closely related sequences. V, D and J gene segments were assigned by aligning CDR3 sequences to IMGT reference sequences. For a sequence to be retained, a match of at least six nucleotides to both a V gene segment and a J gene segment was required. Rearrangements were classified as productive when the CDR3 lacked stop codons and remained in frame with V and J, and all other rearrangements were classified as non-productive. CDR3 was defined by IMGT convention, running from the second conserved V-encoded cysteine to the conserved J-encoded phenylalanine. In an earlier analysis of 550 to 650 of the donors, sequences lacking an unambiguous match to a single V gene segment were excluded. In an earlier analysis of some 590 of the donors, V segments were called functional above 56.7% productive rearrangements and were called segregating when the between-donor standard deviation exceeded 5%. A statistical classification framework was developed to diagnose cytomegalovirus status using the catalog of TCR beta chain sequences. In a later analysis, V and J genes were assigned by comparing TCR nucleotide sequences against IMGT/GENE-DB human TR gene sequences. A later analysis assigned CDR3 sequences and most-parsimonious VDJ recombination scenarios with the TCRdist pipeline. In a later analysis, every TCR beta chain was defined by the combination of its CDR3 amino acid sequence and its V-gene family, and reads without a unique V-gene family were dropped. A later analysis removed 450 to 600 highly shared, low-generation-probability nucleotide sequences to deal with suspected cross-contamination and a sequencing artifact. In a later analysis, a clonal expansion index was calculated for each public chain from normalized within-repertoire ranks of inferred template counts. In a later analysis, generation probabilities were computed using a VDJ recombination model fitted to out-of-frame rearrangements, and the results were checked against IGoR. A later analysis scored TCR-TCR, TCR-HLA and TCR-CMV co-occurrence with hypergeometric tests, applying a repertoire-size bias correction to TCR pairs. False discovery rates were estimated in a later analysis by permuting HLA or CMV assignments 20 times. In a later analysis, co-occurring TCRs were grouped using DBSCAN, with TCRdist sequence similarity added in when clustering inside HLA-allele-positive subsets. Repertoires with fewer than 30,000 or more than 120,000 public chains, plus five repertoires with anomalous nucleotide sharing, were excluded from co-occurrence clustering. TCRdb carries this immuneACCESS record with in-frame sequences only. Its versions omit some clonotypes, under half of them owing to an unresolved V gene in the studies checked, with the rest unexplained. Clone size and the V and J calls come from that table; the DNA yielded D and trimming. This sample gives around 94,000 clones in total; roughly 80% of them show up just once. The ten biggest clones cover around 2.3% of the sample.

As concerns this clone: Its antigen is unknown. One base away there is no much larger clone; base qualities are not given.

The specimen was PBMCs. The TCR originated in a man aged 18-30 years in good health and CMV-seronegative. The chain joins TRBV6-6 to TRBJ1-6; too little of a D gene remains to name it. CDR3 protein: CASSLDMALHF. The sequenced DNA is TGTGCCAGCAGCTTAGATATGGCCCTCCACTTT.